The entry below gives a single T cell receptor beta chain sequence along with its context. Its antigen is currently unknown. The repertoire was sequenced with immunoSEQ multiplex PCR; TCRdb's copy has only in-frame clones and lacks some. The sample lists under 95,000 clones; just over 85% were seen once. The entry originates in a study of T cell responses to AZD1222 COVID-19 vaccine. Trimming removed 0 bases from V and 9 bases from J; junction bases left unmatched: 2. CDR3 length equals 11 residues. Germline V gives CDR1 SQVTM, CDR2 ANQGSEA. Study observations and caveats: After two AZD1222 doses, spike-specific TCR breadth and depth rose versus day 0. White British ancestry dominated among donors, who included more females, and clonal diversity was possibly underestimated. Spike-wide vaccine-associated CD4 TCRs dominated at 160-218 and 743-854. Researchers took repertoire samples only after the peak T cell response had come.

The receptor was derived from an adult in good health. The genes are TRBV29-1 and TRBJ2-7, with 7 bases that match TRBD2. Source: peripheral blood, taken on day 0 of AZD1222 vaccination. The CDR3 region is CSVEEVAGQYF. In DNA form, the CDR3 reads TGCAGCGTTGAAGAAGTAGCGGGGCAGTACTTC.